The 11 T cell receptor beta chains below come from one sample, sequenced in a study of CD8 T cells in ankylosing spondylitis. TCRdb used MiXCR to reprocess the 5' RACE reads, holding one entry per CDR3 protein. The sample has approximately 100,000 distinct CDR3 sequences, about 24% seen once. Sequenced: synovial fluid, either unsorted or a sorted T cell fraction (not recorded which). The receptors stem from a male donor with ankylosing spondylitis.

This clonotype occurred many times. The chain recombines TRBV7-9 with TRBJ2-5; D remains unclear. Trimming stripped 5 bases from V and 5 bases from J, with 12 bases between. The V gene's germline CDR1 is SEHNR and CDR2 FQNEAQ (reference sequence). This CDR3 has 13 residues. The CDR3 DNA follows: TGTGCCAGCAGCCTCGACACCGCCGAGACCCAGTACTTC. This sequence encodes CASSLDTAETQYF.

This clonotype occurred a few times. CDR3 bases: TGTGCCAGCTCACCACTAGGGTGGACAGGGGATAATGAGCAGTTCTTC. It codes for CASSPLGWTGDNEQFF. The chain carries TRBV18 and TRBJ2-1; 9 bases match TRBD1. Germline lookup yields CDR1 KGHSH and CDR2 LQKENI. With 1 base clipped from V and 7 bases from J, the junction kept 8 bases outside the gene matches. The CDR3 is 16 residues long.

The chain links TRBV5-1 to TRBJ2-5; possibly TRBD1 or TRBD2 for D (5 bases each). V lost 5 bases and J lost 7, with 21 bases in between. This CDR3 has 15 residues. Per germline, CDR1 SGHRS and CDR2 YFSETQ. The DNA for the CDR3 is TGCGCCAGCAGTCCAAACCGGGACCGTCTTGGGACCCAGTACTTC. Translated: CASSPNRDRLGTQYF.

The gene calls are TRBV5-5 and TRBJ2-7; D is ambiguous. Trimming cost V 3 bases and J 3 bases, with 13 bases left between them. Germline values: CDR1 SGHKS, CDR2 YYEKEE (reference sequence). This CDR3 region has 14 residues. Here the CDR3 reads CASSSSPDHYEQYF. The CDR3 DNA reads TGTGCCAGCAGCTCGAGTCCGGACCACTACGAGCAGTACTTC.

The J gene is TRBJ1-2, the V gene TRBV12-3 or TRBV12-4, with a tentative D call TRBD1 (5 bases). V lost 8 bases, J lost 0 bases, and 13 bases lay in between. This CDR3 region has 14 residues. The CDR3 reads CASSKAGTNYGYTF. The CDR3 DNA reads TGTGCCAGCTCTAAGGCAGGGACTAACTATGGCTACACCTTC.

The rearrangement uses TRBV12-3 or TRBV12-4 and TRBJ2-5; 14 bases map to TRBD2. The CDR3 is 15 amino acids. V lost 1 base to trimming and J lost 5 bases; unmatched junction nucleotides: 0. CDR3 DNA sequence: TGTGCCAGCAGTTTAGGACTAGCGGGAGGGGAGACCCAGTACTTC. Protein product: CASSLGLAGGETQYF.

In this sample, this clonotype turned up a few times. The CDR3 spells CSARGAILVNTEAFF. The CDR3 bases are TGCAGTGCTAGGGGCGCGATATTGGTGAACACTGAAGCTTTCTTT. The chain recombines TRBV20-1 with TRBJ1-1, with D unresolved. Germline V CDR1 and CDR2: DFQATT, SNEGSKA (reference sequence). The CDR3 covers 15 residues. Trimming removed 3 bases at V and 0 bases at J, with 14 bases between.

The chain joins TRBV2 to TRBJ1-3, with a tentative D call TRBD1 (5 bases). This CDR3 has 15 residues. Germline assignment: CDR1 SNHLY and CDR2 FYNNEI. The V end was cut by 4 bases, the J end by 0 bases, with 10 bases between. This CDR3 is CASSVRQISGNTIYF. CDR3 in DNA: TGTGCCAGCAGTGTACGACAGATCTCTGGAAACACCATATATTTT.

There are a few counts of this clonotype. The chain links TRBV6-1 to TRBJ2-7; 9 bases line up with TRBD2. The junction had 6 bases not matched to a gene; V was cut back by 3 bases and J by 3 bases. The length of the CDR3 is 15 residues. The germline CDR1 and CDR2 sequences are MNHNS and SASEGT. In DNA form, the CDR3 reads TGTGCCAGCAGTGATCGAATAGCGGGAGACTACGAGCAGTACTTC. This gives the protein CASSDRIAGDYEQYF.

This clonotype was counted at least ten times. The rearrangement links TRBV27 to TRBJ2-3; no firm D call. V lost 6 bases, J lost 7 bases, and 11 bases lay in between. This CDR3 spans 12 amino acids. Germline V CDR1 and CDR2: MNHEY, SMNVEV (reference sequence). CDR3 coding DNA: TGTGCCAGCAGCAGTAGGAGCTATACGCAGTATTTT. Amino acids: CASSSRSYTQYF.

The chain combines TRBV5-1 with TRBJ2-1; D perhaps matches TRBD2 (5 bases). Trimming stripped 4 bases from V and 5 bases from J, with 19 bases between. CDR1 is SGHRS, CDR2 YFSETQ, per germline. This CDR3 has 16 amino acids. CDR3 in DNA: TGCGCCAGCAGCCCATTTGGGGAGACGTACAACAATGAGCAGTTCTTC. Translating it yields CASSPFGETYNNEQFF.